This is a list of T cell receptor beta chains from one sample in a study of CD8 T cells in Susac syndrome. TCRdb recomputed calls from the immunoSEQ multiplex PCR reads with MiXCR, one row per CDR3 protein. This table has roughly 140,000 distinct CDR3 sequences, 94% appearing once. The sequenced sample consisted of CD8+ T cells from PBMCs. All receptors derive from a human donor in good health. The CDR3 runs from the conserved cysteine through the conserved F or W. The order of the fields is D gene, J gene, clone size, V gene, CDR3 protein, CDR3 DNA. The D gene is left open where the match is weak. Clone size, where shown, is once, few, many, or a class for clones that have expanded.

>-|TRBJ2-1|-|TRBV1
CTSSQYATSGIPYNEQFF
TGCACCAGCAGCCAATACGCGACTAGCGGGATCCCCTACAATGAGCAGTTCTTC
>-|TRBJ2-7|-|TRBV27
CASSSPRTYEQYF
TGTGCCAGCAGTTCCCCCCGTACCTACGAGCAGTACTTC
>-|TRBJ2-1|-|TRBV13
CASSFSGLYNEQFF
TGTGCCAGCAGCTTTTCGGGACTCTACAATGAGCAGTTCTTC
>TRBD2|TRBJ2-5|-|TRBV6-5
CASSWGGGRETQYF
TGTGCCAGCTCTTGGGGGGGAGGCAGGGAGACCCAGTACTTC
>-|TRBJ1-1|-|TRBV29-1
CSVEDGLQAFF
TGCAGCGTTGAAGACGGGTTGCAGGCTTTCTTT
>-|TRBJ2-5|-|TRBV4-1
CASSQEGGTGETQYF
TGCGCCAGCAGCCAAGAGGGCGGGACCGGAGAGACCCAGTACTTC
>-|TRBJ2-3|-|TRBV6-5
CASSPTVQDTQYF
TGTGCCAGCAGTCCAACGGTTCAAGATACGCAGTATTTT
>-|TRBJ2-1|-|TRBV6-5
CASSPRPTYNEQFF
TGTGCCAGCAGCCCCCGGCCAACCTACAATGAGCAGTTCTTC
>TRBD2|TRBJ2-7|-|TRBV15
CATSRRGGTSGGQQYF
TGTGCCACCAGCCGACGTGGGGGGACTAGCGGGGGTCAGCAGTACTTC
>TRBD1|TRBJ2-5|-|TRBV15
CATSTGTGTQETQYF
TGTGCCACCAGCACCGGGACAGGGACCCAAGAGACCCAGTACTTC
>TRBD2|TRBJ2-1|-|TRBV27
CASRSGLAGGGYNEQFF
TGTGCCAGCAGATCGGGACTAGCGGGAGGAGGGTACAATGAGCAGTTCTTC
>-|TRBJ2-7|-|TRBV4-3
CASSQDGGTEQYF
TGCGCCAGCAGCCAAGATGGGGGTACCGAGCAGTACTTC
>-|TRBJ2-1|once|TRBV20-1
CSASNGNEQFF
TGCAGTGCTAGTAATGGGAATGAGCAGTTCTTC
>TRBD2|TRBJ2-3|once|TRBV14
CASSQDVAGETDTQYF
TGTGCCAGCAGCCAAGACGTAGCGGGAGAAACAGATACGCAGTATTTT
>TRBD2|TRBJ2-1|-|TRBV29-1
CSGGTSGYNEQFF
TGCAGCGGCGGGACTAGCGGATACAATGAGCAGTTCTTC
>-|TRBJ1-5|-|TRBV27
CASSLFPGSNQPQHF
TGTGCCAGCAGTTTATTTCCGGGCAGCAATCAGCCCCAGCATTTT
>-|TRBJ1-2|once|TRBV29-1
CSVATGDGYTF
TGCAGCGTTGCGACAGGAGATGGCTACACCTTC
>TRBD2|TRBJ2-1|once|TRBV27
CASGGLVSYNEQFF
TGTGCCAGCGGAGGACTAGTCTCCTACAATGAGCAGTTCTTC
>TRBD2|TRBJ2-3|-|TRBV6-5
CASSSSGTSGDTQYF
TGTGCCAGCAGTTCATCTGGGACTAGCGGAGATACGCAGTATTTT
>-|TRBJ2-3|-|TRBV20-1
CSARELGIDTQYF
TGCAGTGCTAGAGAATTAGGAATAGATACGCAGTATTTT
>-|TRBJ2-5|-|TRBV20-1
CSARDWTEETQYF
TGCAGTGCTAGAGACTGGACGGAAGAGACCCAGTACTTC
>-|TRBJ2-7|-|TRBV6-1
CARGVEQYF
TGTGCCAGGGGGGTCGAGCAGTACTTC
>TRBD2|TRBJ2-7|-|TRBV5-4
CASSQSGIGYEQYF
TGTGCCAGCAGCCAAAGCGGGATCGGCTACGAGCAGTACTTC
>-|TRBJ2-7|-|TRBV19
CASSTTGTYEQYF
TGTGCCAGTAGTACTACGGGGACCTACGAGCAGTACTTC
>-|TRBJ2-6|once|TRBV13
CASSLEPVSGANVLTF
TGTGCCAGCAGCTTAGAACCGGTCTCTGGGGCCAACGTCCTGACTTTC
>-|TRBJ1-3|once|TRBV6-6
CASTWAGDSGNTIYF
TGTGCCAGCACCTGGGCTGGGGACTCTGGAAACACCATATATTTT
>TRBD2|TRBJ2-1|-|TRBV20-1
CSAIVAGEGSYNEQFF
TGCAGTGCTATAGTGGCGGGAGAGGGATCCTACAATGAGCAGTTCTTC
>-|TRBJ1-2|-|TRBV27
CASRGGNGGYTF
TGTGCCAGCAGGGGCGGAAATGGGGGCTACACCTTC
>TRBD2|TRBJ2-1|-|TRBV7-6
CASTKSSGGYYNEQFF
TGTGCCAGCACTAAATCTAGCGGGGGATACTACAATGAGCAGTTCTTC
>-|TRBJ1-1|-|TRBV29-1
CSALKTGGAEAFF
TGCAGCGCCCTGAAGACTGGGGGAGCTGAAGCTTTCTTT
>-|TRBJ2-7|-|TRBV27
CASSLSPRQAYEQYF
TGTGCCAGCAGTTTATCGCCCCGACAGGCCTACGAGCAGTACTTC
>-|TRBJ2-3|-|TRBV6-4
CASSDSWTDTQYF
TGTGCCAGCAGTGACTCATGGACAGATACGCAGTATTTT
>-|TRBJ2-6|-|TRBV29-1
CSVEVWGGANVLTF
TGCAGCGTTGAAGTGTGGGGTGGGGCCAACGTCCTGACTTTC
>TRBD1|TRBJ2-1|once|TRBV7-6
CASSHLDRALGEQFF
TGTGCCAGCAGCCATTTGGACAGGGCCCTTGGTGAGCAGTTCTTC
>-|TRBJ1-1|once|TRBV20-1
CSARPSFTEAFF
TGCAGTGCTAGGCCAAGTTTTACTGAAGCTTTCTTT
>TRBD1|TRBJ2-7|-|TRBV27
CASRQGAAYEQYF
TGTGCCAGCCGACAGGGGGCTGCCTACGAGCAGTACTTC
>TRBD1|TRBJ2-6|-|TRBV19
CAARQGAGANVLTF
TGTGCCGCCAGACAGGGGGCTGGGGCCAACGTCCTGACTTTC
>-|TRBJ2-3|-|TRBV29-1
CSVEAGRYTDTQYF
TGCAGCGTTGAGGCGGGACGGTACACAGATACGCAGTATTTT
>-|TRBJ2-7|-|TRBV28
CASSPGDGFSYEQYF
TGTGCCAGCAGCCCTGGGGACGGTTTTTCCTACGAGCAGTACTTC
>-|TRBJ1-5|-|TRBV19
CASSIKQETINQPQHF
TGTGCCAGTAGTATAAAGCAGGAGACTATCAATCAGCCCCAGCATTTT